The following is a TCR beta chain sequence with its context. The source of the sample is a study of blood T cell repertoires in COVID-19. Study background: PBMCs, B-cell-depleted T cells, or T cells were the source of the cDNA or gDNA that made up the material.

Authors' methods: Estimated nucleated cell counts came from reference gene primer amplification. Here immunoSEQ multiplex PCR was the method, and the copy in TCRdb shows in-frame clones only, minus some. The DNA gave D and trimming, while V, J and clone size come from that table. The sample lists tens of thousands of clones; around nine tenths were seen once. Sequencing was done on a sample of peripheral blood. This receptor was obtained from a woman in her 70s with active COVID-19.

The CDR3 is CASSPAGGTDTQYF. CDR3 DNA sequence: TGTGCCAGCAGCCCAGCGGGGGGAACAGATACGCAGTATTTT. The genes are TRBV7-9 and TRBJ2-3; 9 bases are a match to TRBD2. The CDR3 sequence is 14 residues long. V lost 5 bases, J lost 3 bases, and 3 bases stayed unmatched. From germline, CDR1 is SEHNR and CDR2 FQNEAQ (reference sequence).